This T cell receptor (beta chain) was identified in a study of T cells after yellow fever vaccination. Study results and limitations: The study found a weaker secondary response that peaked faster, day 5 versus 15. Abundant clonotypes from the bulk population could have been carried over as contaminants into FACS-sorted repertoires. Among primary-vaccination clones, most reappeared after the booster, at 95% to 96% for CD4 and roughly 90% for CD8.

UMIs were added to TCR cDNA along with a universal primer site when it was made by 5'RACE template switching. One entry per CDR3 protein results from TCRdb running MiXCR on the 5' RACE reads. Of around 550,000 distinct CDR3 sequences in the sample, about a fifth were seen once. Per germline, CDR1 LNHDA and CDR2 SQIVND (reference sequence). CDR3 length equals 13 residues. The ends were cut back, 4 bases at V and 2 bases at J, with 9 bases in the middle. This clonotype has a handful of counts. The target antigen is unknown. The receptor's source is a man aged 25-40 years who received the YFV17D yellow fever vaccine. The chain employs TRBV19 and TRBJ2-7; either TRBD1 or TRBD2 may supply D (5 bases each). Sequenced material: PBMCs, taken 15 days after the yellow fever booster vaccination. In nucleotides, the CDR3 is TGTGCCAGTAGTAAGGGACGGACCTACGAGCAGTACTTC. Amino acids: CASSKGRTYEQYF.